This passage covers 19 T cell receptor beta chains from one sample sequenced in a study of OX40 agonist ivuxolimab in advanced cancers. The library was generated by the immunoSEQ multiplex PCR assay. TCRdb mirrors the immuneACCESS table, restricted to in-frame sequences. Some clones are absent from its copies; in checked studies, under half trace to an unresolved V gene, and the reason for the others is unknown. The sample table records 80,000 or so clones; more than 80% of these occur just once. The ten largest clones represent less than 2.5% of the sample. Sequenced here: CD4+ or CD8+ T cells sorted from blood, sampled in a trial of the OX40 agonist ivuxolimab. All receptors derive from an adult with an advanced solid tumor such as melanoma, head and neck, liver or kidney cancer.

The rearrangement uses TRBV5-4 and TRBJ1-1; D is possibly TRBD1 (5 bases). Germline V gene data show CDR1 as SGHNT and CDR2 as YYREEE (reference sequence). Trimming stripped 3 bases from V and 0 bases from J, with 9 bases between. The CDR3 totals 14 residues. CDR3 sequence: CASSWGLLNTEAFF. CDR3 coding DNA: TGTGCCAGCAGCTGGGGACTGTTGAACACTGAAGCTTTCTTT.

V is TRBV12-5 and J is TRBJ2-1; D possibly corresponds to TRBD2 (5 bases). V lost 6 bases and J lost 9, with 9 bases in between. The CDR3 extends over 11 amino acids. Germline CDR1 reads LGHNT; CDR2 reads FRNRAP. CDR3: CASGQAAEQFF. DNA for the CDR3: TGTGCTAGTGGGCAAGCGGCTGAGCAGTTCTTC.

The rearrangement joins TRBV18 to TRBJ2-7, with no clear D. This CDR3 region has 12 residues. V lost 3 bases and J lost 1, with 4 bases in between. Germline values: CDR1 KGHSH, CDR2 LQKENI. This chain's CDR3 is CASSPGSYEQYF. The CDR3 coding sequence is TGTGCCAGCTCACCGGGATCCTACGAGCAGTACTTC.

The V call is TRBV14, the J call TRBJ2-2; perhaps TRBD1 as D (5 bases). In germline, CDR1 is SGHDN, CDR2 FVKESK. This CDR3 has 13 residues. Trimming stripped 5 bases from V and 6 bases from J, with 10 bases between. CDR3 sequence (DNA): TGTGCCAGCAGCGCACAGGTGGCCGGGGAGCTGTTTTTT. Encoded protein: CASSAQVAGELFF.

The chain joins TRBV2 to TRBJ2-7; TRBD2 matches at 10 bases. V was clipped by 8 bases and J by 1 base; unmatched bases: 5. The CDR3 consists of 14 residues. Germline CDR1 and CDR2: SNHLY and FYNNEI. The CDR3 loop reads CASLLAGFSYEQYF. The CDR3 DNA sequence: TGTGCCAGCCTACTAGCGGGGTTTTCCTACGAGCAGTACTTC.

This sequence joins TRBV7-2 and TRBJ2-7; D unresolved. The CDR3 length is 13 residues. V was shortened by 3 bases and J by 2 bases, with 8 bases between the two germline ends. From germline, CDR1 is SGHTA and CDR2 FQGNSA. The CDR3 loop reads CASSLEGAYEQYF. The DNA for the CDR3 is TGTGCCAGCAGCTTGGAAGGAGCCTACGAGCAGTACTTC. Looking up the rest from reference TRBV7-2 and TRBJ2-7 gives the full variable domain: GAGVSQSPSNKVTEKGKDVELRCDPISGHTALYWYRQSLGQGLEFLIYFQGNSAPDKSGLPSDRFSAERTGGSVSTLTIQRTQQEDSAVYLCASSLEGAYEQYFGPGTRLTVT.

The chain recombines TRBV9 with TRBJ1-1; 12 positions agree with TRBD1. The CDR3 totals 15 residues. Germline assignment: CDR1 SGDLS and CDR2 YYNGEE. V was clipped by 2 bases and J by 11 bases; unmatched bases: 10. The CDR3 sequence is CASSVAGQGASGAFF. The CDR3 DNA reads as TGTGCCAGCAGCGTCGCGGGACAGGGGGCTTCAGGGGCTTTCTTT.

The chain couples TRBV2 to TRBJ1-6; 12 bases agree with TRBD1. Germline trimming cut 1 base from V and 9 bases from J; bases unmatched to any gene: 7. The CDR3 covers 17 residues. The germline gives CDR1 SNHLY, CDR2 FYNNEI. The CDR3 spells CASSEVGDRGQGSPLHF. The DNA for the CDR3 is TGTGCCAGCAGTGAAGTGGGGGACAGGGGGCAAGGTTCACCCCTCCACTTT.

The chain is built from TRBV11-3 and TRBJ2-2; possible D gene TRBD1, 6 bases. This CDR3 comprises 15 residues. The V gene's germline CDR1 is SGHNT and CDR2 YENEEA. V was cut by 3 bases and J by 1 base, with 9 bases left in between. The CDR3 loop is CASSFRTENTGELFF. The CDR3, as DNA: TGTGCCAGCAGCTTTAGGACAGAGAACACCGGGGAGCTGTTTTTT.

This clone has only a few counts. The V gene is TRBV7-2, the J gene TRBJ1-2, with D possibly matching TRBD1 (5 bases). Germline assignment: CDR1 SGHTA and CDR2 FQGNSA. The CDR3 totals 13 residues. V gave up 5 bases and J gave up 4 bases, with 11 bases separating them. In nucleotides, the CDR3 is TGTGCCAGCAGCCCCAGGGCAGCCTATGGCTACACCTTC. Protein sequence: CASSPRAAYGYTF.

This chain uses TRBV15 with TRBJ2-7, with 10 nucleotides matching TRBD1. V lost 4 bases to trimming and J lost 3 bases; unmatched junction nucleotides: 12. Germline CDR1 is LNHNV and CDR2 is YYDKDF (reference sequence). The CDR3 runs 17 residues. The CDR3 region is CATSKTPGQGYGYEQYF. Written as DNA, the CDR3 is TGTGCCACCAGCAAAACCCCGGGACAGGGGTATGGCTACGAGCAGTACTTC.

The genes are TRBV30 and TRBJ1-1; D is perhaps TRBD1 (5 bases). V dropped 4 bases and J dropped 5 bases, with 14 bases sitting between them. The CDR3 has 13 residues. CDR1 and CDR2 (germline): GTSNPN, SVGIG (reference sequence). CDR3 in amino acids: CAWTKGGATEAFF. CDR3 nucleotide sequence: TGTGCCTGGACCAAAGGCGGGGCAACTGAAGCTTTCTTT.

The J gene is TRBJ2-1, the V gene TRBV7-3; the D gene is possibly TRBD2 (6 bases). Germline values: CDR1 SGHTA, CDR2 FQGTGA. V lost 5 bases and J lost 2, with 16 bases in between. This CDR3 has 16 amino acids. Here the CDR3 reads CASSPGRTTTYNEQFF. As DNA, the CDR3 is TGTGCCAGCAGCCCCGGTCGGACTACTACCTACAATGAGCAGTTCTTC.

The CDR3 reads CASSLDGLQLFF. Here the CDR3 DNA reads TGTGCCAGCAGCTTGGACGGTCTTCAACTGTTTTTT. The chain has TRBV7-9 and TRBJ1-4; D is ambiguous. Germline V gives CDR1 SEHNR, CDR2 FQNEAQ (reference sequence). The CDR3 runs to 12 residues. V lost 3 bases, J lost 12 bases, and 11 bases lay in between. Variable domain in full (rest from reference TRBV7-9 and TRBJ1-4): DTGVSQNPRHKITKRGQNVTFRCDPISEHNRLYWYRQTLGQGPEFLTYFQNEAQLEKSRLLSDRFSAERPKGSFSTLEIQRTEQGDSAMYLCASSLDGLQLFFGSGTQLSVL.

This sequence joins TRBV19 and TRBJ1-3; D is unclear. The ends were cut back, 10 bases at V and 0 bases at J, with 13 bases in the middle. The CDR3 totals 14 residues. From germline, CDR1 is LNHDA and CDR2 SQIVND (reference sequence). Here the CDR3 reads CATERGSSGNTIYF. CDR3 nucleotide sequence: TGTGCCACCGAGCGGGGATCCTCTGGAAACACCATATATTTT. Combining the CDR3 with reference TRBV19 and TRBJ1-3 gives the whole variable domain DGGITQSPKYLFRKEGQNVTLSCEQNLNHDAMYWYRQDPGQGLRLIYYSQIVNDFQKGDIAEGYSVSREKKESFPLTVTSAQKNPTAFYLCATERGSSGNTIYFGEGSWLTVV.

In this sample, this clone turned up a few times. J is TRBJ2-3 and V is TRBV29-1; no clear D gene. V dropped 5 bases and J dropped 6 bases, with 6 bases sitting between them. CDR1 SQVTM and CDR2 ANQGSEA come from the germline V gene. This CDR3 spans 10 amino acids. The CDR3 protein is CSVTADTQYF. The CDR3 DNA sequence: TGCAGCGTTACGGCCGATACGCAGTATTTT.

The J gene is TRBJ2-7, the V gene TRBV7-2; D remains unclear. Germline lookup yields CDR1 SGHTA and CDR2 FQGNSA. The CDR3 runs 15 residues. V lost 4 bases and J 3 bases, leaving 16 bases between the germline ends. As DNA, the CDR3 is TGTGCCAGCAGCTCACTTCCTAGGGTTAACTACGAGCAGTACTTC. It specifies CASSSLPRVNYEQYF.

The gene calls are TRBV27 and TRBJ2-7, with 9 bases lining up with TRBD1. The germline V gene has CDR1 MNHEY and CDR2 SMNVEV (reference sequence). Trimming took 0 bases from V and 3 from J; bases not matched to a gene: 9. This CDR3 has 17 amino acids. CDR3: CASSLSARTGASYEQYF. The CDR3 nucleotides are TGTGCCAGCAGTTTATCTGCCCGGACAGGGGCTAGCTACGAGCAGTACTTC.

For the CDR3, the DNA is TGTGCCAGCAGTTCGACAGGATCAGGCCTTAATGAAAAACTGTTTTTT. It is translated as CASSSTGSGLNEKLFF. V usage is TRBV28 and J usage is TRBJ1-4, with D perhaps matching TRBD1 (6 bases). V was cut by 4 bases and J by 4 bases, with 16 bases left in between. In germline, CDR1 is MDHEN, CDR2 SYDVKM. The CDR3 extends over 16 amino acids.